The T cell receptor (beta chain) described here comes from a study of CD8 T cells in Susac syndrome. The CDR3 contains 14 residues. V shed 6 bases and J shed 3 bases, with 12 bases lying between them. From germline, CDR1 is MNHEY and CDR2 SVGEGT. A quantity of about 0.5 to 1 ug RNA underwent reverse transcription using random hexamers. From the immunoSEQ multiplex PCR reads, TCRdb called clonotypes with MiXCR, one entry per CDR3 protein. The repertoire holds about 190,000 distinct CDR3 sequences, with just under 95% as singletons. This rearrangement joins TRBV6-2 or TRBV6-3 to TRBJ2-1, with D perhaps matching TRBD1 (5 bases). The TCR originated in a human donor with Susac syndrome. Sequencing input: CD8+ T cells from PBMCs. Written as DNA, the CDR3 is TGTGCCAGCAGGGAAAGCAGGGACTACAATGAGCAGTTCTTC. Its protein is CASRESRDYNEQFF.